This entry is about one T cell receptor beta chain. Antigen specificity is unknown. CDR3 length: 15 residues. V shed 0 bases and J shed 2 bases, with 7 bases lying between them. Germline V CDR1 and CDR2: ENHRY, SYGVKD. This sample was included in a study of cytomegalovirus exposure and HLA in healthy donors. The study's findings and limits: Generally TCR sequences proved uncommon, though certain public TCRs appeared in numerous donors. CMV antigen specificity was confirmed in vitro for three CMV-associated chains.

The donors were in the roughly 110-subject validation cohort, distinct from the approximately 730-subject first cohort. The protocol was immunoSEQ multiplex PCR, while the TCRdb copy is restricted to in-frame clones and leaves out a portion. This sample has some 250,000 clones, with roughly 91% found just once. Sequencing was carried out using PBMCs. The chain carries TRBV10-3 and TRBJ2-2; TRBD2 might be the D (6 bases). The TCR sequence derives from a woman aged 25 to 39 in good health and CMV-seronegative. The CDR3 reads CAISESGLNTGELFF. CDR3 coding DNA: TGTGCCATCAGTGAGTCGGGACTCAACACCGGGGAGCTGTTTTTT.